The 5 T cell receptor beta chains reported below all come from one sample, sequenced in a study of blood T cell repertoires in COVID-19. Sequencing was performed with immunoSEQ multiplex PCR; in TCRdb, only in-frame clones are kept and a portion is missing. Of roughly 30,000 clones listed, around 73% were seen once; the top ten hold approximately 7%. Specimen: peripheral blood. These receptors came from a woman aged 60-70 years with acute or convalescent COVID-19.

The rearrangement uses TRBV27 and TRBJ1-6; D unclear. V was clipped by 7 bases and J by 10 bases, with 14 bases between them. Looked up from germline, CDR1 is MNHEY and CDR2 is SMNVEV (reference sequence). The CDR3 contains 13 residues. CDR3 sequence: CASTASQRSPLHF. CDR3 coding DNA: TGTGCCAGCACCGCTTCACAGCGGTCACCCCTCCACTTT.

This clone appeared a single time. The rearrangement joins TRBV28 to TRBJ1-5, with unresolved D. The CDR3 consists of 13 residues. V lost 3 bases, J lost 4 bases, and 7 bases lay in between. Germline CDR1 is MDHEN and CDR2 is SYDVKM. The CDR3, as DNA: TGTGCCAGCAGTTTTTCAGTGAATCAGCCCCAGCATTTT. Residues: CASSFSVNQPQHF.

CDR3 loop: CASSTYREGREKLFF. CDR3 DNA: TGTGCCAGCAGTACCTACAGGGAGGGACGAGAAAAACTGTTTTTT. The J gene is TRBJ1-4, the V gene TRBV27; maybe TRBD1 (6 bases). Trimming pared 5 bases from V and 8 bases from J, leaving 18 bases between. Per germline, CDR1 MNHEY and CDR2 SMNVEV (reference sequence). This CDR3 is 15 amino acids long.

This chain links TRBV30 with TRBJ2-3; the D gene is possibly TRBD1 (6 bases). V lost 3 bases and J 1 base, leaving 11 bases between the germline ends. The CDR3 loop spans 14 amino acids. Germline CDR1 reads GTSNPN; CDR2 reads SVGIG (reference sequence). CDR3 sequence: CAWRWGRGTDTQYF. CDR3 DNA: TGTGCCTGGAGGTGGGGGCGCGGCACAGATACGCAGTATTTT.

The CDR3 DNA is TGTGCCAGCAGTCCGGGACAGGGTCAGCCCCAGCATTTT. Amino acids: CASSPGQGQPQHF. The rearrangement uses TRBV6-4 and TRBJ1-5; TRBD1 agrees at 9 bases. V gave up 5 bases and J gave up 6 bases; unmatched junction bases: 2. Germline V gene sequence: CDR1 MRHNA, CDR2 SNTAGT. The CDR3 spans 13 residues.